This TCR beta chain comes out of a study of blood T cell repertoires in COVID-19. Assay: immunoSEQ multiplex PCR; the TCRdb copy retains only in-frame clones and omits some. The sample has 150,000 to 200,000 clones, 85% to 95% seen once. The germline gives CDR1 GTSNPN, CDR2 SVGIG (reference sequence). This CDR3 comprises 12 residues. V lost 2 bases to trimming and J lost 5 bases, with 7 bases between them. The source of this sequence is a woman aged 55-69 years with COVID-19, enrolled during active disease. Sequenced input: peripheral blood. This chain connects TRBV30 to TRBJ1-5, with a possible D match to TRBD1 (5 bases). In DNA form, the CDR3 reads TGTGCCTGGAGTCGGGGGGATCAGCCCCAGCATTTT. Encoded protein: CAWSRGDQPQHF. The full variable domain, its missing parts supplied by reference TRBV30 and TRBJ1-5, is SQTIHQWPATLVQPVGSPLSLECTVEGTSNPNLYWYRQAAGRGLQLLFYSVGIGQISSEVPQNLSASRPQDRQFILSSKKLLLSDSGFYLCAWSRGDQPQHFGDGTRLSIL.